The clone carrying this T cell receptor (beta chain) has ten or more counts. Its cognate antigen is unknown. Using its own MiXCR run on the 5' RACE reads, TCRdb lists one record per CDR3 protein. The top ten clones hold 25% to 35% of a sample with 180,000 or so distinct CDR3 sequences, approximately 10% of them seen once. Trimming cost V 6 bases and J 4 bases, with 12 bases left between them. Germline CDR1 is ENHRY and CDR2 is SYGVKD. The CDR3 is 13 residues long. This entry belongs to a study of CD8 T cells in ankylosing spondylitis. Study conclusions and caveats: Disease-linked clones were reportedly significantly enriched in matched ankylosing spondylitis synovial fluid. Apparently characteristic of ankylosing spondylitis blood was a TCR beta motif (under ten highly homologous variants).

The clonotype comes from a male donor with ankylosing spondylitis or in good health (not recorded which). The chain has TRBV10-3 and TRBJ1-2; a weak D match, TRBD1 (6 bases). Input material: blood, either unsorted or a sorted T cell fraction (not recorded which). CDR3 bases: TGTGCCATCAGCGGACAGTCGGGCTATGGCTACACCTTC. Its protein is CAISGQSGYGYTF.